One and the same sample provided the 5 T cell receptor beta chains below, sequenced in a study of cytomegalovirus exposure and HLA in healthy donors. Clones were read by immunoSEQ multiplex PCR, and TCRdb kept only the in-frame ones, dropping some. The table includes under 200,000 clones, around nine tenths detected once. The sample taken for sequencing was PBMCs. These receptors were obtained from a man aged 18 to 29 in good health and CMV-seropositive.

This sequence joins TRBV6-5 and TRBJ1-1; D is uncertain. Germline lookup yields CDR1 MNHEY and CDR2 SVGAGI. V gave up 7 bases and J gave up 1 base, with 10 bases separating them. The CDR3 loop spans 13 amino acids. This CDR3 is CASTLGGNTEAFF. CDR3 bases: TGTGCCAGCACCCTGGGAGGGAACACTGAAGCTTTCTTT.

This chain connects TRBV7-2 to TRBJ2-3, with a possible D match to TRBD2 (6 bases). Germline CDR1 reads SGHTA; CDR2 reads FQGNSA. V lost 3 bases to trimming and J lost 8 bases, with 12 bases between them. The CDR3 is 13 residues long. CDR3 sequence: CASSLEGVGTQYF. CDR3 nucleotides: TGTGCCAGCAGCTTGGAGGGAGTTGGTACGCAGTATTTT.

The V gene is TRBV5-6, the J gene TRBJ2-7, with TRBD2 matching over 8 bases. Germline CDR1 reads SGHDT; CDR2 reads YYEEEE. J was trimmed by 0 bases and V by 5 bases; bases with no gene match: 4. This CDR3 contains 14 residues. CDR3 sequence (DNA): TGTGCCAGCAGAACGGGAGGGAGCTCCTACGAGCAGTACTTC. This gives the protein CASRTGGSSYEQYF.

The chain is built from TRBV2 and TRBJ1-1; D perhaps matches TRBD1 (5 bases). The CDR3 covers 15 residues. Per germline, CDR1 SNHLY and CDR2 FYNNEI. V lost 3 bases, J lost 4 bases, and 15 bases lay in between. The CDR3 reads CASSDLGARVTEAFF. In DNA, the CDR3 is TGTGCCAGCAGTGACCTCGGTGCCAGGGTCACTGAAGCTTTCTTT. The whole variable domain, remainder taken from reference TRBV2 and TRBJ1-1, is EPEVTQTPSHQVTQMGQEVILRCVPISNHLYFYWYRQILGQKVEFLVSFYNNEISEKSEIFDDQFSVERPDGSNFTLKIRSTKLEDSAMYFCASSDLGARVTEAFFGQGTRLTVV.

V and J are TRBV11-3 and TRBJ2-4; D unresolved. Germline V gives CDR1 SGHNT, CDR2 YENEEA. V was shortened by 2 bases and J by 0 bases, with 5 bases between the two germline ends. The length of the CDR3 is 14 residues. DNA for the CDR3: TGTGCCAGCAGCTTACCGGTAGCCAAAAACATTCAGTACTTC. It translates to CASSLPVAKNIQYF.